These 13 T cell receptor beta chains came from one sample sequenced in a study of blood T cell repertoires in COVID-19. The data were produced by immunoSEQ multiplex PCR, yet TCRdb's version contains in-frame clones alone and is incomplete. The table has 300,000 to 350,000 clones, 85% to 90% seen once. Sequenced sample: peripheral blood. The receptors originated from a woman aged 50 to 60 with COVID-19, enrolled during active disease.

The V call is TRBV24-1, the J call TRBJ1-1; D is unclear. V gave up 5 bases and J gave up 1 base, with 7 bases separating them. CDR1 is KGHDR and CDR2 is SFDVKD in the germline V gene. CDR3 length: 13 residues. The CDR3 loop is CATSGRENTEAFF. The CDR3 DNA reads TGTGCCACCAGTGGTCGGGAGAACACTGAAGCTTTCTTT.

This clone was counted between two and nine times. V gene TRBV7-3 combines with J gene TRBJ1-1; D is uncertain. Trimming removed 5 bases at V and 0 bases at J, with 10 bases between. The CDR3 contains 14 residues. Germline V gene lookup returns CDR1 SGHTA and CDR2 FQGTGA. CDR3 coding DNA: TGTGCCAGCAGCCTCGGTCCACTGAACACTGAAGCTTTCTTT. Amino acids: CASSLGPLNTEAFF. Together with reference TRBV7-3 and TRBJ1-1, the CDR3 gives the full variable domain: GAGVSQTPSNKVTEKGKYVELRCDPISGHTALYWYRQSLGQGPEFLIYFQGTGAADDSGLPNDRFFAVRPEGSVSTLKIQRTERGDSAVYLCASSLGPLNTEAFFGQGTRLTVV.

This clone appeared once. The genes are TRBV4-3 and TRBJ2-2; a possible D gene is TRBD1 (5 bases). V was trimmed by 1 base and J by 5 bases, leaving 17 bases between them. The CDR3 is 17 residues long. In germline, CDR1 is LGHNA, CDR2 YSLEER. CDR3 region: CASSQAYNRPGTGELFF. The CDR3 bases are TGCGCCAGCAGCCAAGCTTATAACAGGCCGGGTACCGGGGAGCTGTTTTTT.

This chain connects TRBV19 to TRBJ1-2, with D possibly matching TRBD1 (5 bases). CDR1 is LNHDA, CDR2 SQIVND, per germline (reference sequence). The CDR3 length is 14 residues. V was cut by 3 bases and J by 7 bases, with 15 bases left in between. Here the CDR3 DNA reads TGTGCCAGTAGTATCGCGGCAGGGCCACTTGGCTACACCTTC. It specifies CASSIAAGPLGYTF.

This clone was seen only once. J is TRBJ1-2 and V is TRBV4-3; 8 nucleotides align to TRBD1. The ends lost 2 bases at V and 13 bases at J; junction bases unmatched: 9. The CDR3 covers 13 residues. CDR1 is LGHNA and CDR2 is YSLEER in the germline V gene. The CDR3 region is CASSQRGQGASTF. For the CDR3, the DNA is TGCGCCAGCAGCCAAAGGGGTCAGGGGGCGAGCACCTTC.

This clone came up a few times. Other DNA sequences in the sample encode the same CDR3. DNA of the CDR3: TGTGCCAGCTCACCAGGGACTAGCGGGTACGAGCAGTACTTC. Protein sequence: CASSPGTSGYEQYF. This chain connects TRBV18 to TRBJ2-7; 12 bases map to TRBD2. Germline V gene data show CDR1 as KGHSH and CDR2 as LQKENI. This CDR3 region has 14 residues. V shed 2 bases and J 4 bases; nucleotides not matched to a gene: 0.

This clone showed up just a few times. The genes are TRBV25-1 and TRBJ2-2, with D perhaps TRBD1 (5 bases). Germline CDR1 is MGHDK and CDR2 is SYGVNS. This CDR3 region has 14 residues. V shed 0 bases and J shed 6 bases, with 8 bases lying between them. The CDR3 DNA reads TGTGCCAGCAGTGAATATGTCAGGGCCGGGGAGCTGTTTTTT. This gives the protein CASSEYVRAGELFF.

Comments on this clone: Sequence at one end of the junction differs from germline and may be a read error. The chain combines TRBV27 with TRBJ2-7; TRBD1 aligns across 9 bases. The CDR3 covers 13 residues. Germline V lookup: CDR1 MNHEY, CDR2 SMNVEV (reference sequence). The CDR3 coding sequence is TGTGCCAGCAGTTTACTGACAGGACAGGGGATCAACTTC. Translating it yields CASSLLTGQGINF.

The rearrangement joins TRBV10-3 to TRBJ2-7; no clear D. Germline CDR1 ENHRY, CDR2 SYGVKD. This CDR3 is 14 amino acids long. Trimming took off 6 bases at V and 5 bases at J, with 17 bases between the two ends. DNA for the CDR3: TGTGCCATCAGGGAATCTCAGGCCAACCACGAGCAGTACTTC. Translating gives CAIRESQANHEQYF.

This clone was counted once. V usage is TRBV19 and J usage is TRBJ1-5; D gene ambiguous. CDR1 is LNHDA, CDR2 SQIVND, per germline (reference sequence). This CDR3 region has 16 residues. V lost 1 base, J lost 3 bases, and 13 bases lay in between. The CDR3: CASSIVGDVPNQPQHF. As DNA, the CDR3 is TGTGCCAGTAGTATAGTAGGAGACGTCCCCAATCAGCCCCAGCATTTT.

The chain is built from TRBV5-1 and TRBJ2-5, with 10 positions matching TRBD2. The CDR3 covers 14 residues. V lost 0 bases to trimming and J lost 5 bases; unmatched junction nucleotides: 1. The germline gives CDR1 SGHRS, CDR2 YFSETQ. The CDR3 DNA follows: TGCGCCAGCAGCTTGGAGACTAGCGGGGAGACCCAGTACTTC. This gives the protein CASSLETSGETQYF.

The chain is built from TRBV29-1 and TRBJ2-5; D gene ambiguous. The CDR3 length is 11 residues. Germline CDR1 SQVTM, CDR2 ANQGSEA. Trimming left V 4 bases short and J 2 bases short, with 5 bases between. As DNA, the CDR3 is TGCAGCGTTGCGGTACAAGAGACCCAGTACTTC. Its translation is CSVAVQETQYF.

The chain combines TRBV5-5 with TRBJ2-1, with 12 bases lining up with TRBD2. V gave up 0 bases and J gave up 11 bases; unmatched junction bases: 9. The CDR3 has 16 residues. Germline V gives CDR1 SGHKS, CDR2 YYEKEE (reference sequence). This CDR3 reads CASSLGTSGMGHQQFF. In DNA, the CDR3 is TGTGCCAGCAGCTTGGGGACTAGCGGGATGGGGCACCAGCAGTTCTTC.